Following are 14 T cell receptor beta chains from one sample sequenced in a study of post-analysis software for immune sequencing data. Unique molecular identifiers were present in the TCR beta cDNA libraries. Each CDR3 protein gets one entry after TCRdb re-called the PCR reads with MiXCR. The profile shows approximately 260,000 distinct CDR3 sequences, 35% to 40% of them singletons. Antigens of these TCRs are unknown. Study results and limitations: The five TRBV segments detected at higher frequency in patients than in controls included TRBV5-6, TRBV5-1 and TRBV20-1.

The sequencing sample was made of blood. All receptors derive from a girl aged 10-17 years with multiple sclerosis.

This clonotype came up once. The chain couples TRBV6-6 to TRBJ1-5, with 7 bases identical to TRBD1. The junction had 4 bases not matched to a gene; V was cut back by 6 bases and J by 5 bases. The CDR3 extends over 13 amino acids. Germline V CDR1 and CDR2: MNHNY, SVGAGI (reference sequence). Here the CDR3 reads CASSLGQDQPQHF. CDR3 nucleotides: TGTGCCAGCAGCCTAGGACAGGATCAGCCCCAGCATTTT.

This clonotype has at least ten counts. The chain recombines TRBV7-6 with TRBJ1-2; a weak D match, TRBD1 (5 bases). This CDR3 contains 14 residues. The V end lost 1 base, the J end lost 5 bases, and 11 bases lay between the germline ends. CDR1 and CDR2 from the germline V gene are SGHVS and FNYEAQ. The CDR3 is CASSLEWGQYGYTF. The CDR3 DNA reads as TGTGCCAGCAGCTTAGAATGGGGCCAATATGGCTACACCTTC. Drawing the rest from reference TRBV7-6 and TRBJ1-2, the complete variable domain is GAGVSQSPRYKVTKRGQDVALRCDPISGHVSLYWYRQALGQGPEFLTYFNYEAQQDKSGLPNDRFSAERPEGSISTLTIQRTEQRDSAMYRCASSLEWGQYGYTFGSGTRLTVV.

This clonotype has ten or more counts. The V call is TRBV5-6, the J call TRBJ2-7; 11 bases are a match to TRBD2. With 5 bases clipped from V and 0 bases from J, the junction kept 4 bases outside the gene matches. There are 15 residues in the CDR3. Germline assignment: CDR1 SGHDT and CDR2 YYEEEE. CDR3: CASSRTSGLSYEQYF. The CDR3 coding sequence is TGTGCCAGCAGTCGGACTAGCGGGCTCTCCTACGAGCAGTACTTC.

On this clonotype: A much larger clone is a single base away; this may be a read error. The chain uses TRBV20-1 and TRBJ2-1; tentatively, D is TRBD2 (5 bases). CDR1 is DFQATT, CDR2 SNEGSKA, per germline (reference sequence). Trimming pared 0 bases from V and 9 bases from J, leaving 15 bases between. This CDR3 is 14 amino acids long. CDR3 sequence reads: CSARDRVWGAEQFF. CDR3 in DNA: TGCAGTGCTAGAGATCGCGTCTGGGGAGCTGAGCAGTTCTTC.

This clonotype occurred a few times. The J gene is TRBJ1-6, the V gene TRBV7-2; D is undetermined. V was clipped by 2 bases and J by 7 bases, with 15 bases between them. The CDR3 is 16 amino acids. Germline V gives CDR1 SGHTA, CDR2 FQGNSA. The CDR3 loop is CASSLIALEPNSPLHF. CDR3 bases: TGTGCCAGCAGCTTAATCGCGCTAGAGCCGAATTCACCCCTCCACTTT.

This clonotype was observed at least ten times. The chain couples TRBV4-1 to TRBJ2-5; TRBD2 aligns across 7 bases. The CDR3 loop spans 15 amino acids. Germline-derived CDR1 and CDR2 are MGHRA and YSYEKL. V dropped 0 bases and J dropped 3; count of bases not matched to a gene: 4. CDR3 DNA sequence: TGCGCCAGCAGCCAAGAGGGGGGGGTGGAAGAGACCCAGTACTTC. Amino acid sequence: CASSQEGGVEETQYF.

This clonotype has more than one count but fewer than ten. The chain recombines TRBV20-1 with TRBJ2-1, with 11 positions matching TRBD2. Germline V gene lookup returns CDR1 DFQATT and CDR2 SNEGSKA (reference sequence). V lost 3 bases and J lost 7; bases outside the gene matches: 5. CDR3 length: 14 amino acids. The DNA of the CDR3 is TGCAGTGCTAGGAGGACTAGCGGGTCAAATGAGCAGTTCTTC. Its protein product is CSARRTSGSNEQFF.

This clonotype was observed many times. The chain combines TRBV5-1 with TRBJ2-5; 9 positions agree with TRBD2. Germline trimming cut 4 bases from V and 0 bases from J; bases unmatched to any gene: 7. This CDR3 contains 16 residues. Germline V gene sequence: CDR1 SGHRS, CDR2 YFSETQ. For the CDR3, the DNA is TGCGCCAGCAGCCGGACTAGCGCCAGGTACCAAGAGACCCAGTACTTC. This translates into CASSRTSARYQETQYF.

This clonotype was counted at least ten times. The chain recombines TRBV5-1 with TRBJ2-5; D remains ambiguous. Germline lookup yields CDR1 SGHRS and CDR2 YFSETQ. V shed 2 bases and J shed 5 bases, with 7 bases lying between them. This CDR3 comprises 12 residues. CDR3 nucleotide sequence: TGCGCCAGCAGCTTAGGGAAGGAGACCCAGTACTTC. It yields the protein CASSLGKETQYF.

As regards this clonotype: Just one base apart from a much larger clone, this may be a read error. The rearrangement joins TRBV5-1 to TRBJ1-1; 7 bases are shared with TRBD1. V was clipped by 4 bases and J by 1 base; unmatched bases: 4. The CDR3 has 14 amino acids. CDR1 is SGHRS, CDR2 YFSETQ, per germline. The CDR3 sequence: CASSVGQPNTEAFF. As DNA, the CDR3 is TGCGCCAGCAGCGTGGGACAGCCGAACACTGAAGCTTTCTTT.

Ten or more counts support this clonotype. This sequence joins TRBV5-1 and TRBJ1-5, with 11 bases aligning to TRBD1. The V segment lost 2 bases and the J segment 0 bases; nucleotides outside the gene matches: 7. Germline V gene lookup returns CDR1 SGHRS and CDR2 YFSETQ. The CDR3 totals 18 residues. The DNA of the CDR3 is TGCGCCAGCAGCTTCGGGACAGGGGGGTTATATAGCAATCAGCCCCAGCATTTT. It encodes CASSFGTGGLYSNQPQHF. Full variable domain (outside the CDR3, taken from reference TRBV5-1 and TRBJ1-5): KAGVTQTPRYLIKTRGQQVTLSCSPISGHRSVSWYQQTPGQGLQFLFEYFSETQRNKGNFPGRFSGRQFSNSRSEMNVSTLELGDSALYLCASSFGTGGLYSNQPQHFGDGTRLSIL.

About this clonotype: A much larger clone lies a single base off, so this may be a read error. CDR3 DNA sequence: TGTGGCAGCAGCTTAGCCCTAGCGGGAGGATGGGAGACCCAGTACTTC. It specifies CGSSLALAGGWETQYF. V gene TRBV7-9 combines with J gene TRBJ2-5; 11 positions match TRBD2. The CDR3 contains 16 residues. The V gene's germline CDR1 is SEHNR and CDR2 FQNEAQ (reference sequence).

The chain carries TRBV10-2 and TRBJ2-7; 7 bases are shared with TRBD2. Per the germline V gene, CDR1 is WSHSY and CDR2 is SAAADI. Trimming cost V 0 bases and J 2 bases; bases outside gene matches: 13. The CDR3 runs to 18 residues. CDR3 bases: TGCGCCAGCAGTGAGTCGCGGATACTAGCGCCAAGGACCTACGAGCAGTACTTC. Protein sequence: CASSESRILAPRTYEQYF.

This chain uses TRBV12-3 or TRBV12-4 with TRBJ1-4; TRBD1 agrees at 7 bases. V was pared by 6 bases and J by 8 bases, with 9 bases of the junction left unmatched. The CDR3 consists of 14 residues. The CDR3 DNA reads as TGTGCCAGCAGGCCGCGACAGGGCGGAGAAAAACTGTTTTTT. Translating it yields CASRPRQGGEKLFF.